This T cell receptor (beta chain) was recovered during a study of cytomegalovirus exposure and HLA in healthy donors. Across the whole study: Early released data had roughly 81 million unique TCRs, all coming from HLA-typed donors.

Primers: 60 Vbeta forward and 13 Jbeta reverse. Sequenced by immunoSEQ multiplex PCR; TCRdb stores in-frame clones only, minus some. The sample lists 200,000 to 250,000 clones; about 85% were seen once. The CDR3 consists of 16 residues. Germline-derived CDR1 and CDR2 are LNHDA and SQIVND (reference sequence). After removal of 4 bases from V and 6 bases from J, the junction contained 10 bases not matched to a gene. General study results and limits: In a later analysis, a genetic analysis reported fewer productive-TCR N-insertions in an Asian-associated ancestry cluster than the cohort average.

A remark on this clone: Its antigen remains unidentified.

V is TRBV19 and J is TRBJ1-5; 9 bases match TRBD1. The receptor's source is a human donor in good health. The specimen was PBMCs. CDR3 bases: TGTGCCAGTAGTAGACAGGGGGGCAGACCGGGTCAGCCCCAGCATTTT. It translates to CASSRQGGRPGQPQHF. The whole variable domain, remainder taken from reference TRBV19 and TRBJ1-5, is DGGITQSPKYLFRKEGQNVTLSCEQNLNHDAMYWYRQDPGQGLRLIYYSQIVNDFQKGDIAEGYSVSREKKESFPLTVTSAQKNPTAFYLCASSRQGGRPGQPQHFGDGTRLSIL.